One sample yielded the 21 T cell receptor beta chains listed below, sequenced in a study of read filtering for tumor transcriptome and immune sequencing. The library was built from about 370 ng RNA with molecular barcoded adaptors for alpha/delta and beta/gamma chains. TCRdb recomputed calls from the reads with MiXCR, one row per CDR3 protein. Here the sample spans some 41,000 distinct CDR3 sequences, around an eighth being singletons. Sequenced sample: a population of CD138-negative cells sorted from bone marrow. These receptors originate from a donor aged 40 or older with multiple myeloma.

This clonotype has ten or more counts. The V call is TRBV18, the J call TRBJ1-1; TRBD1 agrees at 7 bases. V shed 0 bases and J 6 bases; nucleotides not matched to a gene: 4. The germline gives CDR1 KGHSH, CDR2 LQKENI. This CDR3 spans 14 amino acids. CDR3: CASSPPDRASEAFF. The DNA for the CDR3 is TGTGCCAGCTCACCACCCGACAGGGCCTCTGAAGCTTTCTTT.

This clonotype has just one count. The V call is TRBV11-2, the J call TRBJ1-4; 8 positions agree with TRBD1. Trimming at V came to 3 bases and at J to 6 bases, leaving 6 bases not matched to a gene. Germline-derived CDR1 and CDR2 are SGHAT and FQNNGV. This CDR3 spans 15 amino acids. This CDR3 reads CASSFAGGWDEKLFF. Written as DNA, the CDR3 is TGTGCCAGCAGCTTTGCAGGGGGCTGGGATGAAAAACTGTTTTTT.

The CDR3, as DNA: TGCAGCGCCTTGGGGGACAGGGATCCCTACGAGCAGTACTTC. Amino acid sequence: CSALGDRDPYEQYF. The chain joins TRBV29-1 to TRBJ2-7, with 9 positions matching TRBD1. The germline V gene encodes CDR1 SQVTM and CDR2 ANQGSEA. Losses at the gene ends were 7 bases for V and 2 bases for J; bases not matched to a gene: 9. There are 14 residues in the CDR3.

This clonotype was found many times. V and J are TRBV20-1 and TRBJ2-7; D may be TRBD1 (6 bases). This CDR3 has 14 amino acids. Germline V gene data show CDR1 as DFQATT and CDR2 as SNEGSKA (reference sequence). V lost 1 base and J lost 4, with 14 bases in between. CDR3 amino acids: CSARGDRRAYEQYF. DNA of the CDR3: TGCAGTGCTAGAGGAGACAGGCGAGCATACGAGCAGTACTTC.

This clonotype was recorded at least ten times. The chain carries TRBV12-3 or TRBV12-4 and TRBJ2-1, with 8 bases fitting TRBD2. This CDR3 contains 16 residues. Trimming cost V 6 bases and J 6 bases; bases outside gene matches: 13. Here the CDR3 DNA reads TGTGCCAGCAGAGGAGACGGGATAGCGGGAAGCAATGAGCAGTTCTTC. Amino acids: CASRGDGIAGSNEQFF.

In this sample, this clonotype turned up a few times. A much bigger clone sits one base away, suggesting this may be a read error. The chain has TRBV9 and TRBJ2-7; D is undetermined. Germline CDR1 is SGDLS and CDR2 is YYNGEE. This CDR3 spans 15 amino acids. CDR3 coding DNA: TGTGCCAGCAGCCTCGGGTCAGAGGAGACCTACGTGCAGTACTTC. Translation: CASSLGSEETYVQYF. The variable domain in full, completed from reference TRBV9 and TRBJ2-7, reads DSGVTQTPKHLITATGQRVTLRCSPRSGDLSVYWYQQSLDQGLQFLIQYYNGEERAKGNILERFSAQQFPDLHSELNLSSLELGDSALYFCASSLGSEETYVQYFGPGTRLTVT.

This clonotype was seen many times. The V call is TRBV5-4, the J call TRBJ1-2; 8 bases match TRBD1. V lost 7 bases and J lost 3; bases outside the gene matches: 11. Germline V gene lookup returns CDR1 SGHNT and CDR2 YYREEE (reference sequence). CDR3 length: 15 amino acids. CDR3: CASGPPQGAYYGYTF. The CDR3 DNA reads TGTGCCAGCGGGCCCCCGCAGGGGGCTTACTATGGCTACACCTTC.

The sample holds many counts of this clonotype. The chain recombines TRBV29-1 with TRBJ2-2, with 8 bases fitting TRBD1. The CDR3 runs to 13 residues. The germline CDR1 and CDR2 sequences are SQVTM and ANQGSEA. After removal of 7 bases from V and 7 bases from J, the junction contained 8 bases not matched to a gene. CDR3 DNA sequence: TGCAGCGCCCGGGACAGGTCCCACGGGGAGCTGTTTTTT. Its translation is CSARDRSHGELFF.

This chain uses TRBV5-1 with TRBJ1-1, with D perhaps TRBD1 (5 bases). CDR1 and CDR2 from the germline V gene are SGHRS and YFSETQ. Trimming shortened V by 1 base and J by 0 bases, and 16 bases separated the two germline ends. The CDR3 totals 17 residues. CDR3 sequence: CASSLSPRGIMNTEAFF. In DNA, the CDR3 is TGCGCCAGCAGCTTGTCACCACGGGGCATCATGAACACTGAAGCTTTCTTT.

The genes are TRBV13 and TRBJ2-7, with no clear D. V was cut by 5 bases and J by 1 base, with 12 bases left in between. This CDR3 has 14 amino acids. The V gene's germline CDR1 is PRHDT and CDR2 FYEKMQ (reference sequence). CDR3 loop: CASSHDTGSYEQYF. CDR3 coding DNA: TGTGCCAGCAGCCACGACACTGGGTCCTACGAGCAGTACTTC.

This clonotype has a count of ten or more. The gene calls are TRBV6-6 and TRBJ2-1; 15 bases agree with TRBD2. The CDR3 spans 14 residues. The germline CDR1 and CDR2 sequences are MNHNY and SVGAGI (reference sequence). The ends lost 7 bases at V and 7 bases at J; junction bases unmatched: 2. The CDR3 nucleotides are TGTGCCAGCAAGGGGACTAGCGGGAGGAATGAGCAGTTCTTC. Its protein product is CASKGTSGRNEQFF.

In the case of this clonotype: Possible read error: a much larger clone is one base away. In nucleotides, the CDR3 is TGCAGCGTTGAAGATGGAGGGCCCGGCTACACCTTC. The encoded protein is CSVEDGGPGYTF. The rearrangement uses TRBV29-1 and TRBJ1-2, with no clear D. Between the trimmed V and J ends, which lost 0 bases and 8 bases, there was a span of 10 bases. The length of the CDR3 is 12 residues. The germline V gene has CDR1 SQVTM and CDR2 ANQGSEA.

Of note for this clonotype: A clone one base away is much larger, so this may be a read error. V is TRBV19 and J is TRBJ2-1; D remains ambiguous. CDR1 and CDR2 from the germline V gene are LNHDA and SQIVND (reference sequence). The CDR3 is 11 amino acids. The CDR3 bases are TGTGCCAGTAGTCAGTATGATGAGCTGTTCTTC. Protein: CASSQYDELFF.

Comments on this clonotype: A much larger clone sits a single nucleotide away, making a read error possible. The chain combines TRBV11-2 with TRBJ2-1; 7 bases map to TRBD2. The germline gives CDR1 SGHAT, CDR2 FQNNGV. The CDR3 is 16 residues long. CDR3 sequence: CANSSALAVAYNEQFF. The DNA for the CDR3 is TGTGCCAACAGCTCAGCTCTAGCGGTAGCTTACAATGAGCAGTTCTTC.

On this clonotype itself: Being one base from a much bigger clone, this may be a read error. The chain couples TRBV20-1 to TRBJ2-2; the D gene is possibly TRBD2 (5 bases). Germline assignment: CDR1 DFQATT and CDR2 SNEGSKA (reference sequence). The CDR3 is 10 residues long. The CDR3 DNA follows: TGCAGTGCCCCTCCCGGGGAGCTGCTTTTT. It encodes CSAPPGELLF.

This clonotype was seen many times. The gene calls are TRBV7-9 and TRBJ1-5; D ambiguous. Looked up from germline, CDR1 is SEHNR and CDR2 is FQNEAQ (reference sequence). Between the trimmed V and J ends, which lost 1 base and 2 bases, there was a span of 6 bases. This CDR3 has 14 amino acids. This chain's CDR3 is CASSLGQGNQPQHF. The CDR3 DNA reads TGTGCCAGCAGCTTAGGTCAGGGCAATCAGCCCCAGCATTTT.

This clonotype was detected many times. The gene calls are TRBV4-2 and TRBJ2-7; the match to TRBD1 covers 10 bases. Unmatched junction bases numbered 11, after V lost 4 bases and J lost 5 bases. Germline lookup yields CDR1 LGHNA and CDR2 YNFKEQ. The CDR3 consists of 16 residues. The CDR3 loop reads CASSPQPGQGKNEQYF. CDR3 bases: TGTGCCAGCAGCCCCCAACCGGGACAGGGGAAGAACGAGCAGTACTTC.

This clonotype was recorded many times. The CDR3 region has the DNA TGCAGCGTGACCCCAATATTCTCCGGGACGGCTAGCACAGATACGCAGTATTTT. This encodes CSVTPIFSGTASTDTQYF. This rearrangement joins TRBV29-1 to TRBJ2-3; D may correspond to TRBD1 or TRBD2 (5 bases each). CDR3 size: 18 residues. The ends were cut back, 6 bases at V and 0 bases at J, with 25 bases in the middle. CDR1 and CDR2 from the germline V gene are SQVTM and ANQGSEA.

This clonotype was observed many times. The CDR3 region has the DNA TGTGCCAGCAGTTTTGCAGAAAACACCGGGGAGCTGTTTTTT. Its translation: CASSFAENTGELFF. V and J are TRBV25-1 and TRBJ2-2; D is unresolved. This CDR3 has 14 amino acids. Trimming cost V 5 bases and J 2 bases, with 9 bases left between them. CDR1 and CDR2 (germline): MGHDK, SYGVNS.

With regard to this clonotype: A far larger clone is one nucleotide away, so this likely arose from a read error. V gene TRBV5-5 combines with J gene TRBJ1-5, with a tentative D call TRBD1 (5 bases). From germline, CDR1 is SGHKS and CDR2 YYEKEE (reference sequence). This CDR3 is 14 amino acids long. The CDR3 DNA is TGTGCCGGCAGCTTGGGACCGGGAGATCAGCCCCAGCATTTT. Translating gives CAGSLGPGDQPQHF.

This clonotype was recorded many times. The chain uses TRBV20-1 and TRBJ2-3; D might be TRBD1 (5 bases). The CDR3 runs to 15 residues. Deletions cut 3 bases from V and 2 bases from J, with 15 bases between. Germline V CDR1 and CDR2: DFQATT, SNEGSKA (reference sequence). The CDR3 spells CSARVWGLNTDTQYF. CDR3 DNA: TGCAGTGCTAGGGTCTGGGGCTTGAACACAGATACGCAGTATTTT.